This TCR beta chain was profiled in a study of CD8 T cells in ankylosing spondylitis. General observations from the study: The authors reported significant enrichment of disease-linked clones in matched ankylosing spondylitis synovial fluid. It appeared that ankylosing spondylitis blood was characterized by a TCR beta motif of several highly homologous variants.

Worth noting for this clonotype: The antigen is unknown.

In germline, CDR1 is MDHEN, CDR2 SYDVKM. V lost 5 bases, J lost 1 base, and 14 bases lay in between. CDR3 size: 15 residues. Quantitative molecular-barcoded 5'-RACE generated the TCR beta libraries. TCRdb redid the calling of the 5' RACE reads with MiXCR, one entry per CDR3 protein. Among 350,000 to 450,000 distinct CDR3 sequences, 20% were seen once, and the ten largest hold around 12%. The chain has TRBV28 and TRBJ1-2; D ambiguous. This receptor was identified in a male donor with ankylosing spondylitis or in good health (not recorded which). Sequencing was done on a sample of blood, either unsorted or a sorted T cell fraction (not recorded which). The CDR3 region has the DNA TGTGCCAGCAGTAAACCCCTCCTGATTAACTATGGCTACACCTTC. It translates to CASSKPLLINYGYTF.